The source of this TCR beta chain is a study of blood T cell repertoires in COVID-19. Study background: T cells, B-cell-depleted T cells, or PBMCs supplied cDNA or gDNA.

Across 20 to 25 US areas, participants ranged in age from about 18 to 90 years. V lost 4 bases and J lost 8, with 14 bases in between. The CDR3 runs to 12 residues. From germline, CDR1 is SQVTM and CDR2 ANQGSEA. Profiling relied on immunoSEQ multiplex PCR, and the TCRdb table lists in-frame clones only, not all of them. Here the sample spans approximately 270,000 clones, roughly 91% being singletons. The sequenced sample was PBMCs or T cells enriched from blood (not recorded which). The chain employs TRBV29-1 and TRBJ1-2; maybe TRBD1 (6 bases). This clonotype was sampled from a woman aged 55 to 70 who had recovered from COVID-19. The CDR3 region is CSVGRRGGGYTF. CDR3 DNA: TGCAGCGTTGGGCGCAGGGGCGGCGGCTACACCTTC.